One sample yielded the 10 T cell receptor beta chains listed below, sequenced in a study of OX40 agonist ivuxolimab in advanced cancers. Assay used: immunoSEQ multiplex PCR; TCRdb lists only in-frame clones, some missing. The sample shows nearly 45,000 clones, roughly 90% of them seen only once. The material sequenced was CD4+ or CD8+ T cells sorted from blood, taken in a trial of the OX40 agonist ivuxolimab. The receptors derive from an adult with an advanced solid tumor such as melanoma, head and neck, liver or kidney cancer.

V gene TRBV12-5 combines with J gene TRBJ2-3; D is ambiguous. Trimming took off 7 bases at V and 4 bases at J, with 15 bases between the two ends. Per the germline V gene, CDR1 is LGHNT and CDR2 is FRNRAP. The CDR3 is 14 amino acids. The CDR3 coding sequence is TGTGCTAGTGCCCCGCGGTCTGGCCCAGATACGCAGTATTTT. It encodes CASAPRSGPDTQYF.

This sequence joins TRBV6-6 and TRBJ1-6; maybe TRBD1 (6 bases). The CDR3 covers 15 residues. CDR1 and CDR2 from the germline V gene are MNHNY and SVGAGI (reference sequence). Trimming took off 4 bases at V and 0 bases at J, with 7 bases between the two ends. CDR3 DNA sequence: TGTGCCAGCAGTTTGGACAGCTCCTATAATTCACCCCTCCACTTT. It encodes CASSLDSSYNSPLHF.

This chain links TRBV10-2 with TRBJ2-1, with a possible D match to TRBD2 (5 bases). Trimming shortened V by 0 bases and J by 0 bases, and 6 bases separated the two germline ends. CDR1 is WSHSY and CDR2 is SAAADI in the germline V gene. The CDR3 length is 15 residues. CDR3 DNA sequence: TGCGCCAGCAGTGAGTCCACTAGCTCCTACAATGAGCAGTTCTTC. Amino acid sequence: CASSESTSSYNEQFF.

The rearrangement uses TRBV11-3 and TRBJ1-2; weak D call: TRBD1 (5 bases). This CDR3 region has 13 residues. V was shortened by 1 base and J by 8 bases, with 11 bases between the two germline ends. Germline-derived CDR1 and CDR2 are SGHNT and YENEEA. The CDR3: CASSLALRGGYTF. In DNA, the CDR3 is TGTGCCAGCAGCTTAGCGTTGCGGGGCGGCTACACCTTC. Full variable domain (outside the CDR3, taken from reference TRBV11-3 and TRBJ1-2): EAGVVQSPRYKIIEKKQPVAFWCNPISGHNTLYWYLQNLGQGPELLIRYENEEAVDDSQLPKDRFSAERLKGVDSTLKIQPAELGDSAVYLCASSLALRGGYTFGSGTRLTVV.

This chain links TRBV5-4 with TRBJ2-7; D unresolved. Trimming removed 4 bases from V and 4 bases from J, with 12 bases in between. The germline V gene encodes CDR1 SGHNT and CDR2 YYREEE (reference sequence). The CDR3 has 13 amino acids. CDR3 residues: CASSPGRGYEQYF. The CDR3 region has the DNA TGTGCCAGCAGCCCCGGTAGAGGATACGAGCAGTACTTC.

This clone was counted once. This sequence joins TRBV9 and TRBJ2-1; D is undetermined. CDR1 and CDR2 from the germline V gene are SGDLS and YYNGEE. Trimming removed 3 bases from V and 5 bases from J, with 15 bases in between. The CDR3 sequence is 15 residues long. The CDR3 DNA is TGTGCCAGCAGCGCTACCTTAGCATCCCACAATGAGCAGTTCTTC. Translating it yields CASSATLASHNEQFF.

This rearrangement joins TRBV4-1 to TRBJ2-2; TRBD1 matches 12 bases. CDR1 and CDR2 from the germline V gene are MGHRA and YSYEKL. This CDR3 has 17 amino acids. Losses at the gene ends were 2 bases for V and 4 bases for J; bases not matched to a gene: 5. Written as DNA, the CDR3 is TGCGCCAGCAGCCAAACCCCGGGACAGGGGGCCACCGGGGAGCTGTTTTTT. Its translation is CASSQTPGQGATGELFF.

This chain joins TRBV5-1 and TRBJ1-1; D is perhaps TRBD1 (5 bases). The length of the CDR3 is 12 residues. Germline CDR1 SGHRS, CDR2 YFSETQ. V lost 3 bases and J lost 7, with 10 bases in between. CDR3 coding DNA: TGCGCCAGCAGCTATGGGGCGAGTGAAGCTTTCTTT. As protein: CASSYGASEAFF.

The chain joins TRBV6-5 to TRBJ2-3, with 8 bases identical to TRBD2. This CDR3 spans 14 amino acids. V was pared by 5 bases and J by 4 bases, with 5 bases of the junction left unmatched. The V gene's germline CDR1 is MNHEY and CDR2 SVGAGI. Here the CDR3 reads CASSPGGASDTQYF. As DNA, the CDR3 is TGTGCCAGCAGTCCCGGGGGGGCCTCAGATACGCAGTATTTT.

The chain uses TRBV11-2 and TRBJ2-7; D gene uncertain. Germline V gene sequence: CDR1 SGHAT, CDR2 FQNNGV. Trimming cost V 1 base and J 6 bases, with 4 bases left between them. The CDR3 contains 11 residues. The CDR3 DNA is TGTGCCAGCAGCTTAGGGCCCGAGCAGTACTTC. The encoded protein is CASSLGPEQYF.